Detailed here is one T cell receptor beta chain. From germline, CDR1 is LGHNA and CDR2 YSLEER. Trimming stripped 1 base from V and 7 bases from J, with 16 bases between. The CDR3 has 16 residues. This specimen belongs to a study of cytomegalovirus exposure and HLA in healthy donors. Researchers ran the PCR with 60 Vbeta and 13 Jbeta primers. Sequenced by immunoSEQ multiplex PCR; TCRdb stores in-frame clones only, minus some. The table includes 78,000 or so clones, 70% to 85% detected once. The sample taken for sequencing was PBMCs. The clonotype was recovered from a woman aged 50 to 60 in good health and CMV-seronegative. This chain joins TRBV4-3 and TRBJ2-2; a weak D match, TRBD2 (7 bases). DNA for the CDR3: TGCGCCAGCAGCCAAGGCGTCAGGGGAGGGTACGGGGAGCTGTTTTTT. Translated, it gives CASSQGVRGGYGELFF.